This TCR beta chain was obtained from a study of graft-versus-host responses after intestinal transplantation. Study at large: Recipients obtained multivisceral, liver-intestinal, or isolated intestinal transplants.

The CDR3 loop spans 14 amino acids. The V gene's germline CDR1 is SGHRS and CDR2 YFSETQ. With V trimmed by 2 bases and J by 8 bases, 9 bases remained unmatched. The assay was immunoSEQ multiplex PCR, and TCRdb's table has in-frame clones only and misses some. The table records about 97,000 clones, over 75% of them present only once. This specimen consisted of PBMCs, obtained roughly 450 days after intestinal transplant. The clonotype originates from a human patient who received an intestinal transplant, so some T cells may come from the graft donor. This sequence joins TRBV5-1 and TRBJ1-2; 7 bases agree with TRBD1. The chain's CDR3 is CASSFPDRAGGYTF. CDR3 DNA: TGCGCCAGCAGCTTCCCTGACAGGGCGGGGGGCTACACCTTC.